The following is a TCR beta chain sequence with its context. This clonotype was picked up many times. The antigen it binds to is not known. Qualities for individual bases were not recorded, and no much larger clone is one base off. The data originate from a study of T cells in Graves' hyperthyroidism and ophthalmopathy (dated by TCRdb to between 2018 and 2020). Context from the whole study: Peripheral blood was collected at initial diagnosis, before any treatment. Once sampling was done, hyperthyroidism patients were given methimazole at a starting dose of 30 mg daily, whereas ophthalmopathy patients were given high-dose intravenous methylprednisolone. A discovery cohort of roughly 96 patients, 43 with Graves' ophthalmopathy and 55 to 65 with stable Graves' hyperthyroidism, was used to find distinguishing TCR V-J signatures. In roughly six Graves' hyperthyroidism patients, the study also compared T-cell repertoires from thyroid tissue with T-cell repertoires from blood. An independent validation cohort of about 20 hyperthyroidism patients and over 15 patients who later progressed to ophthalmopathy tested prospective prediction of ophthalmopathy. The 90 or so discovery patients were randomly split 7:3 into training and test sets. The paper describes TCR Vbeta CDR3 sequencing of 135 peripheral blood samples, made up of about 41 ophthalmopathy patients, roughly 72 hyperthyroidism patients and 17 progressor patients. Paper-wide results and their limitations: In validation, progression to ophthalmopathy was predicted by the model with almost 71% sensitivity and 72.22% specificity, a median of roughly 6.4 months before onset. Most expanded thyroid clonotypes (frequency above 0.001) were also detected in blood, suggesting blood repertoires may reflect thyroid immune responses. Ophthalmopathy was separated from stable hyperthyroidism by a 13 V-J signature model, with about 88% sensitivity and roughly 84% specificity obtained in cross-validation and 80%/75% obtained in testing. Sample size was not statistically predetermined, and investigators were not blinded to group allocation.

V is pared back by 3 bases and J by 7 bases, with 7 bases lying between the germline termini. The CDR3 runs 11 amino acids, cysteine and phenylalanine included. The DNA shown is the 33-base CDR3, in frame from base 1. CDR1 and CDR2, looked up from the germline V gene, are MDHEN and SYDVKM. Hyperthyroidism patients were aged 18 to 65 years and newly diagnosed, with disease duration of less than 2 months. Patients with uncontrolled infections, other autoimmune diseases, pregnancy or lactation were excluded. Diagnoses relied on clinical symptoms, serum thyroxine and TRAb, thyroid ultrasound and orbital computed tomography. Blood from progressor patients was collected at the time of first diagnosis with hyperthyroidism, before any ophthalmopathy symptoms had appeared. PBMCs were isolated from about 9.1 ml of fresh peripheral blood by Ficoll-Paque density gradient centrifugation. Progressor patients were initially diagnosed with Graves' hyperthyroidism and developed ophthalmopathy during follow-up. Total RNA was extracted with Trizol reagent, and quality was checked on an Agilent 2100 Bioanalyzer.

The TCR beta CDR3 regions were amplified from the RNA transcripts. The TCR CDR3 was subjected to a first round of RT-PCR using the HTBI primer set and the Qiagen OneStep RT-PCR kit. Libraries were constructed in a second round of multiplex PCR, after which size selection and purification were carried out. Libraries were sequenced paired-end with 100 bp reads on an Illumina HiSeq2000. As for the authors' bioinformatics: Raw data were processed with SOAPnuke, discarding reads with adapters, uncalled bases, mean Phred below 15, or no exact constant-primer or identifier match. COPE v1.2.5 was used to merge the high-quality paired reads, and each unique nucleotide sequence was defined as a clonotype. MiTCR v1.1 was used to align the clonotypes against IMGT TRBV, TRBD and TRBJ reference segments. Only V-J combinations with frequency above 0.0001, covering about 99% of repertoires, were analysed. The TCS score was defined as F50 (clonal expansion) divided by E x V (chaos), with BLOSUM62-based TCRdist calculated between CDR3 peptides within each V-J. Welch's t-statistics and random forest reduced 500 to 650 V-J features to 13, which were used in a naive Bayes classifier (R e1071). In-frame beta chains were kept once TCRdb had trimmed the public reads at Q25 with fastp and called clones with MiXCR. Every CDR3 protein is listed once, alongside the most common genes and DNA of its rows. V and J calls and clone size were set by TCRdb, not the authors. In all, the sample holds under 300,000 distinct CDR3 sequences, and nearly 15% of those were seen once. 30% to 35% of the sample is in the top ten clones.

The sequence derives from a woman between 50 and 59 years old with Graves' hyperthyroidism that later progressed to Graves' ophthalmopathy. Sequencing used blood. The chain is assembled from TRBV28 and TRBJ2-7, with no D gene named confidently. CDR3 sequence: CASSFGQEQYF. The bases read TGTGCCAGCAGTTTTGGTCAGGAGCAGTACTTC.